The 8 T cell receptor beta chains below were found in one sample sequenced in a study of cytomegalovirus exposure and HLA in healthy donors. PCR was performed using 60 Vbeta and 13 Jbeta primers. Using immunoSEQ multiplex PCR, the repertoire was profiled, and TCRdb retains in-frame clones only, with some absent. Counted here are roughly 120,000 clones, around 80% occurring once; the ten biggest clones make up approximately 2%. Sequencing input: PBMCs. The receptors originated from a man aged 18 to 35 in good health and CMV-seronegative.

Details on this clone: An end of the junction does not agree with germline; a read error may underlie this. The chain is built from TRBV5-8 and TRBJ1-2, with 10 positions matching TRBD1. CDR1 and CDR2 (germline): SGHTS, YDEGEE. The CDR3 covers 13 residues. Here the CDR3 reads CVSSLGQGDGYTF. For the CDR3, the DNA is TGTGTCAGCAGCTTAGGACAGGGGGATGGCTACACCTTC.

The chain employs TRBV7-2 and TRBJ2-7; 11 nucleotides line up with TRBD2. J gave up 4 bases and V 3 bases, and 8 bases lay outside the gene matches. The germline V gene has CDR1 SGHTA and CDR2 FQGNSA. There are 16 residues in the CDR3. The CDR3 region is CASSLGLAGGQYEQYF. In DNA, the CDR3 is TGTGCCAGCAGCTTGGGTTTAGCGGGAGGGCAGTACGAGCAGTACTTC.

The rearrangement links TRBV15 to TRBJ2-7, with 8 bases lining up with TRBD2. CDR3 size: 14 residues. Per germline, CDR1 LNHNV and CDR2 YYDKDF (reference sequence). V shed 6 bases and J 3 bases; nucleotides not matched to a gene: 7. CDR3 amino acids: CATSKGLGSYEQYF. The CDR3 DNA reads TGTGCCACCAGTAAGGGACTAGGGAGCTACGAGCAGTACTTC.

The CDR3 protein is CASRGIRERNTGELFF. In nucleotides, the CDR3 is TGCGCCAGCAGGGGGATACGGGAGAGGAACACCGGGGAGCTGTTTTTT. This chain connects TRBV10-2 to TRBJ2-2, with a possible D match to TRBD2 (6 bases). Trimming removed 6 bases from V and 1 base from J, with 15 bases in between. Germline V gene data show CDR1 as WSHSY and CDR2 as SAAADI. The CDR3 extends over 16 amino acids.

This rearrangement joins TRBV7-6 to TRBJ2-1; 12 positions agree with TRBD2. The CDR3 runs to 16 residues. CDR1 and CDR2 from the germline V gene are SGHVS and FNYEAQ. V lost 5 bases to trimming and J lost 9 bases; unmatched junction nucleotides: 11. This chain's CDR3 is CASSPQTPSGRGEQFF. Here the CDR3 DNA reads TGTGCCAGCAGCCCGCAAACCCCTAGCGGGAGGGGTGAGCAGTTCTTC.

This clone came up a few times. The chain links TRBV9 to TRBJ1-3, with D possibly matching TRBD1 (5 bases). The length of the CDR3 is 14 residues. Germline V lookup: CDR1 SGDLS, CDR2 YYNGEE. V was shortened by 4 bases and J by 2 bases, with 10 bases between the two germline ends. CDR3 in amino acids: CASSPGFAGNTIYF. The CDR3 DNA reads TGTGCCAGCAGCCCAGGGTTTGCTGGAAACACCATATATTTT.

This clone was seen a few times. This chain's CDR3 is CASSFYRGLSYEQYV. The CDR3 DNA reads as TGTGCCAGCAGCTTCTACAGGGGGCTCAGCTACGAGCAGTACGTC. This rearrangement joins TRBV7-9 to TRBJ2-7; 9 bases are shared with TRBD1. CDR3 length: 15 amino acids. Per the germline V gene, CDR1 is SEHNR and CDR2 is FQNEAQ (reference sequence). V trimming: 3 bases; J trimming: 3 bases; junction bases outside the gene matches: 6.

The chain links TRBV28 to TRBJ2-5; the D gene is possibly TRBD1 (5 bases). Trimming left V 3 bases short and J 4 bases short, with 9 bases between. Germline-derived CDR1 and CDR2 are MDHEN and SYDVKM. This CDR3 is 13 amino acids long. CDR3 residues: CASSFAGRETQYF. As DNA, the CDR3 is TGTGCCAGCAGTTTCGCAGGGCGAGAGACCCAGTACTTC. The full variable domain, with the rest looked up from reference TRBV28 and TRBJ2-5, is DVKVTQSSRYLVKRTGEKVFLECVQDMDHENMFWYRQDPGLGLRLIYFSYDVKMKEKGDIPEGYSVSREKKERFSLILESASTNQTSMYLCASSFAGRETQYFGPGTRLLVL.